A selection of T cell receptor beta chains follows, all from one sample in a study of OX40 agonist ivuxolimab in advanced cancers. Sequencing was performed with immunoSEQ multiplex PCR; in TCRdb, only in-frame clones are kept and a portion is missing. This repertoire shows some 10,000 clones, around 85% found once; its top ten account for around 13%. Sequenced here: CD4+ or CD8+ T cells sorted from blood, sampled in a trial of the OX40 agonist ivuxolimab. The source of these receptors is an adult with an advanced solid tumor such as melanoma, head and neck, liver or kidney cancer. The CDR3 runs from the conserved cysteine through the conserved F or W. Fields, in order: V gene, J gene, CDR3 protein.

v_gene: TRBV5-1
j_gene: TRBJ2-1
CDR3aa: CASSSTGGEQFF

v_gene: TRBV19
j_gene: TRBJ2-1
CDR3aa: CASSSGTSGVPYNEQFF

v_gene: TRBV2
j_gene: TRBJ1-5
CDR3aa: CASSEGQGSNQPQHF

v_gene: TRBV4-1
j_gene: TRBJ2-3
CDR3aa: CASSPGLAGGTAQYF

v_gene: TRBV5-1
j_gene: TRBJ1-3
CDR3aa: CASSTSNRKLIGNTIYF

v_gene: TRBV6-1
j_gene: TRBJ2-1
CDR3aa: CASSDETGAPNEQFF

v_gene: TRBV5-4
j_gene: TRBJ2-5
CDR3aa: CASSFPLAQETQYF

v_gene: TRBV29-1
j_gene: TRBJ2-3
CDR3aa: CSVDGLAGMGDTQYF

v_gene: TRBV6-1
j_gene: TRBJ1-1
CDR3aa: CASSTSGTERLF

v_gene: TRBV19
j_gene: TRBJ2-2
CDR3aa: CASSIKGPGELFF

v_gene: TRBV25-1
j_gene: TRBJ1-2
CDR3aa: CASSGGGIYGYTF

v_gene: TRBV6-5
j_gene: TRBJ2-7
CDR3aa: CASWEKGEQYF

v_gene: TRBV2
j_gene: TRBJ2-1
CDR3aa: CASSELAGGNNEQFF

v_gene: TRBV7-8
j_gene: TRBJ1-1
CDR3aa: CASRPGTENTEAFF

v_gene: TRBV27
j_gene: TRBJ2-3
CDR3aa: CASSSHGGGVTDTQYF

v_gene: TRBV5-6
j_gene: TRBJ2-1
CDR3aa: CASSLGRGRVFF

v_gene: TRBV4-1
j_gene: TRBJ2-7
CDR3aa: CASSHGQGSYEQYF

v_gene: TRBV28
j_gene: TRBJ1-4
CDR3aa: CASSFGGGEKLFF

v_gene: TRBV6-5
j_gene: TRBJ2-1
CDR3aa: CASSFGQGVYNEQFF

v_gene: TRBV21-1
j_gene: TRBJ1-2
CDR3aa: CASSPQYRGANYGYTF

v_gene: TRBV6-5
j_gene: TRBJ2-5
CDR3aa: CASSYGATETQYF

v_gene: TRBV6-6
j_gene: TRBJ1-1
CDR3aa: CASSWTANTEAFF

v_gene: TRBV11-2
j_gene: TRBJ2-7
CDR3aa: CASSPQDGTEDYEQYF

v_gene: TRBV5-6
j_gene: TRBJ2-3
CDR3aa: CASSLLAPSGVTDTQYF

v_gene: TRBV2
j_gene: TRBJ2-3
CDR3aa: CASNRLAGTDTQYF

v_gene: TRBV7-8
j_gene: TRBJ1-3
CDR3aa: CAVASEGGSGNTIYF

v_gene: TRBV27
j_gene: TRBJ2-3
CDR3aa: CASNTGQGGTDTQYF